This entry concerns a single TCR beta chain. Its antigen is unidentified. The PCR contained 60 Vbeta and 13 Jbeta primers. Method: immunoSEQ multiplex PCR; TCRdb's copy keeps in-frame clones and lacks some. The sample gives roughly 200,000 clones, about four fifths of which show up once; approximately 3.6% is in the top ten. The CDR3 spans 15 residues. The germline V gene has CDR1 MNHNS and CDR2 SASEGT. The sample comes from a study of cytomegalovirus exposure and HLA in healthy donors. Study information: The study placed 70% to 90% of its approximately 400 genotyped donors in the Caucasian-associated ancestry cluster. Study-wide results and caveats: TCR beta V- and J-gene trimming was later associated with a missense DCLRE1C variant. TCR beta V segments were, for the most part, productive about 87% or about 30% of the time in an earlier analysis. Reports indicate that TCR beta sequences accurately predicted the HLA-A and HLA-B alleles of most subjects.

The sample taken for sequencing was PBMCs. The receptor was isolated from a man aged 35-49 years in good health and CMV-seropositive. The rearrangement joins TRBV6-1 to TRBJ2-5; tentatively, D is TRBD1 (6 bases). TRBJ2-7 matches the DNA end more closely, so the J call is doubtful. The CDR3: CASSEDRTVIYEQYF. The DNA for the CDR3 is TGTGCCAGCAGTGAAGATCGGACAGTGATTTACGAGCAGTACTTC.